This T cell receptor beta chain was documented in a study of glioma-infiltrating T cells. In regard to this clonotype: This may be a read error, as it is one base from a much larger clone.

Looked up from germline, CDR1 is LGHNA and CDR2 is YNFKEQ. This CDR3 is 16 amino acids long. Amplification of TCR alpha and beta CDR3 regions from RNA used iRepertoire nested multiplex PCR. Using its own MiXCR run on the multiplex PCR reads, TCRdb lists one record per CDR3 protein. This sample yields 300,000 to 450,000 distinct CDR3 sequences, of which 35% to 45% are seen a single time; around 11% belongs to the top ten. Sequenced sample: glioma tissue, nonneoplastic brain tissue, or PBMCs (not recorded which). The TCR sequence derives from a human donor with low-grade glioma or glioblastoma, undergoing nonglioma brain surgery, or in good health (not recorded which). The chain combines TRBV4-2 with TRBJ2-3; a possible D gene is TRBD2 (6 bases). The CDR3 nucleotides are TGTGCCAGCAGCCATGGAACTAGCTCTGGCACAGATAAGCAGTATTTT. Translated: CASSHGTSSGTDKQYF.